This T cell receptor (beta chain) is drawn from a study of coeliac disease. Overall study results and limits: Intraepithelial and lamina propria fractions were not highly pure.

TCRdb keeps only in-frame clones here, not all; method: immunoSEQ multiplex PCR. The data hold several thousand clones, with around 67% observed a single time. To note about this clone: Its antigen remains unknown.

The TCR sequence derives from a man aged 50 to 60 with active celiac disease. The sequenced sample consisted of lamina propria lymphocytes from the gut.

The CDR3 loop reads CASSQSTGTSRSSYNEQFF. In DNA form, the CDR3 reads TGTGCCAGCAGCCAGAGCACGGGGACTAGTCGTAGCTCCTACAATGAGCAGTTCTTC. The chain uses TRBV14 and TRBJ2-1; 8 bases align to TRBD2. Trimming cost V 3 bases and J 0 bases; bases outside gene matches: 13. CDR1 is SGHDN and CDR2 is FVKESK in the germline V gene. The CDR3 is 19 residues long.